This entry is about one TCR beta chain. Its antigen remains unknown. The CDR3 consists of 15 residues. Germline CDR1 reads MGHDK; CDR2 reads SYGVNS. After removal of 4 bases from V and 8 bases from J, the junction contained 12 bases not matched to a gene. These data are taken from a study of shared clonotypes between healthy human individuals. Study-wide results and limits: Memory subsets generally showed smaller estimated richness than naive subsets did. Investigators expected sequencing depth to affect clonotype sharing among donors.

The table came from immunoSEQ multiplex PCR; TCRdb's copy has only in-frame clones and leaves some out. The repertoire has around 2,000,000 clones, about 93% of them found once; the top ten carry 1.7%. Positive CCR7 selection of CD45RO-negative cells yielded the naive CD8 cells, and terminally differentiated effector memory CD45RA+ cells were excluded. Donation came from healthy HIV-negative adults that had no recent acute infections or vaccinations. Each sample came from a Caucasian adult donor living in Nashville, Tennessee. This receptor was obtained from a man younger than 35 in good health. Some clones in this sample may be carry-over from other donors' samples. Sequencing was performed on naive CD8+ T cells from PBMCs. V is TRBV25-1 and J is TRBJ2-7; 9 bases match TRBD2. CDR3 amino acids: CASSGQAGGPPQQYF. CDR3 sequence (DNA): TGTGCCAGCAGTGGTCAAGCGGGAGGACCCCCCCAGCAGTACTTC.